A selection of T cell receptor beta chains follows, all from one sample in a study of blood T cells in healthy people across ages. MiXCR, applied by TCRdb to the 5' RACE reads, yields one record per CDR3 protein. The sample contains 600,000 to 1,000,000 distinct CDR3 sequences, about three fifths of which appear only once. Input material: blood. Every receptor here comes from a man in his thirties or forties in good health. Both conserved end residues are part of each CDR3. D genes are given only for firm matches.

j_gene: TRBJ2-7; d_gene: NA; v_gene: TRBV9; CDR3aa: CASSVALGLNYEQYF
j_gene: TRBJ2-1; d_gene: TRBD2; v_gene: TRBV10-2; CDR3aa: CASKSPSGGALNEQFF
j_gene: TRBJ1-2; d_gene: TRBD1; v_gene: TRBV20-1; CDR3aa: CSAPGQGITNYGYTF
j_gene: TRBJ1-3; d_gene: NA; v_gene: TRBV11-1; CDR3aa: CASSLAGPVSGNTIYF
j_gene: TRBJ1-2; d_gene: NA; v_gene: TRBV19; CDR3aa: CASKPGSVPGYTF
j_gene: TRBJ2-6; d_gene: NA; v_gene: TRBV4-3; CDR3aa: CASSRAPPGRGLSGANVLTF
j_gene: TRBJ2-3; d_gene: TRBD2; v_gene: TRBV5-1; CDR3aa: CASSTAPGTSGTDTQYF
j_gene: TRBJ2-1; d_gene: NA; v_gene: TRBV29-1; CDR3aa: CSVEDMSSYNEQFF
j_gene: TRBJ2-3; d_gene: NA; v_gene: TRBV6-6; CDR3aa: CASTSIRDTQYF
j_gene: TRBJ2-5; d_gene: NA; v_gene: TRBV13; CDR3aa: CASSIVQETQYF
j_gene: TRBJ1-2; d_gene: NA; v_gene: TRBV30; CDR3aa: CAWRAGVNGYTF
j_gene: TRBJ2-1; d_gene: NA; v_gene: TRBV5-1; CDR3aa: CASSLDLLTSHSYNEQFF
j_gene: TRBJ2-7; d_gene: TRBD1; v_gene: TRBV7-8; CDR3aa: CASSPGTGPSYEQYF
j_gene: TRBJ2-5; d_gene: NA; v_gene: TRBV18; CDR3aa: CASSPGAGGETQYF
j_gene: TRBJ2-6; d_gene: NA; v_gene: TRBV29-1; CDR3aa: CSVEKTVSGSGANVLTF
j_gene: TRBJ2-1; d_gene: TRBD1; v_gene: TRBV10-3; CDR3aa: CAISDRGIGEQFF
j_gene: TRBJ1-5; d_gene: NA; v_gene: TRBV28; CDR3aa: CASQGPYSNQPQHF
j_gene: TRBJ1-2; d_gene: TRBD1; v_gene: TRBV20-1; CDR3aa: CSATRQGMNGYTF
j_gene: TRBJ2-1; d_gene: TRBD2; v_gene: TRBV7-2; CDR3aa: CASSFQRGENNEQFF
j_gene: NA; d_gene: NA; v_gene: TRBV29-1; CDR3aa: CSVGGTLGSEQYF
j_gene: TRBJ2-3; d_gene: NA; v_gene: TRBV12-3/TRBV12-4; CDR3aa: CASSSGGPGTDTQYF
j_gene: TRBJ2-7; d_gene: TRBD1; v_gene: TRBV20-1; CDR3aa: CSASGQGAYEQYF
j_gene: TRBJ2-7; d_gene: NA; v_gene: TRBV30; CDR3aa: CAWSVFQDEQYF
j_gene: TRBJ1-2; d_gene: TRBD1; v_gene: TRBV10-3; CDR3aa: CAISESRGTGYGYTF
j_gene: TRBJ1-6; d_gene: NA; v_gene: TRBV10-3; CDR3aa: CAIQETAPNSPLHF
j_gene: TRBJ1-2; d_gene: NA; v_gene: TRBV20-1; CDR3aa: CSARVHAGGYTF
j_gene: TRBJ2-7; d_gene: NA; v_gene: TRBV15; CDR3aa: CATRAALSSYEQYF
j_gene: TRBJ1-6; d_gene: NA; v_gene: TRBV20-1; CDR3aa: CSARPGLESPLHF
j_gene: TRBJ2-3; d_gene: TRBD1; v_gene: TRBV12-3/TRBV12-4; CDR3aa: CASTRGTGEEDTQYF
j_gene: TRBJ2-3; d_gene: NA; v_gene: TRBV7-2; CDR3aa: CASSLEVSRRGQYF
j_gene: TRBJ1-4; d_gene: NA; v_gene: TRBV15; CDR3aa: CATHPHGETNEKLFF
j_gene: TRBJ2-3; d_gene: NA; v_gene: TRBV7-6; CDR3aa: CASSFERPWASGTGDTQYF
j_gene: TRBJ2-1; d_gene: NA; v_gene: TRBV7-9; CDR3aa: CASSRTGSAYNEQFF
j_gene: TRBJ2-2; d_gene: TRBD1; v_gene: TRBV7-9; CDR3aa: CASRRRGQPNTGELFF
j_gene: TRBJ2-5; d_gene: NA; v_gene: TRBV6-6; CDR3aa: CASSSDWFQETQYF
j_gene: TRBJ2-7; d_gene: TRBD2; v_gene: TRBV20-1; CDR3aa: CSARGLAGVYEQYF
j_gene: TRBJ2-1; d_gene: TRBD2; v_gene: TRBV12-3/TRBV12-4; CDR3aa: CASSPPSLAEPYNEQFF
j_gene: TRBJ2-7; d_gene: TRBD1; v_gene: TRBV28; CDR3aa: CASRSGTGTYEQYF
j_gene: TRBJ2-1; d_gene: TRBD2; v_gene: TRBV7-2; CDR3aa: CASNSGGSYNEQFF